The clone carrying this T cell receptor (beta chain) was detected a few times. Its antigen is still unknown. V dropped 1 base and J dropped 4 bases, with 18 bases sitting between them. From germline, CDR1 is DFQATT and CDR2 SNEGSKA (reference sequence). CDR3 size: 16 residues. The sample comes from a study of vaccination and CD4 T cells after COVID-19. Looking at the study overall: Each control was exposed to a CEFX pool, an HIV-1 Nef pool, or no peptide at all.

With the Oncomine TCR Beta short-read assay, DNA from cultured CD4+ T cells was sequenced. TCRdb analysed the PCR reads with MiXCR anew, one entry per CDR3 protein. The sample consists of about 10,000 distinct CDR3 sequences, around two fifths of them appearing once. Indicated treatment: roughly 10-day PBMC culture with coronavirus spike peptide pools or control peptides (ViraFEST assay). Those CD4+ T cells from the unexposed donor predate the COVID-19 pandemic (2011-2018). Sequenced sample: CD4+ T cells from blood, cultured in vitro. The receptor's source is a human donor in good health. The genes are TRBV20-1 and TRBJ2-3, with D perhaps TRBD1 or TRBD2 (5 bases each). CDR3 sequence reads: CSARAADWGSADTQYF. The CDR3 DNA is TGCAGTGCTAGAGCCGCCGACTGGGGGTCCGCAGATACGCAGTATTTT.